This T cell receptor beta chain was obtained from a study of beta chain features in type 1 diabetes listed by TCRdb under 2018. With respect to the entire study: No differences in mean age, gender distribution, total cell number or subset yield were found between patients and healthy donors. A total of approximately 99,000,000 sorted cells were examined across all samples, and RNA yield correlated strongly with the number of cells per subset. The study compared the TCRB repertoires of sorted circulating CD4+ T cell subsets in recently diagnosed type 1 diabetes patients with those in matched healthy donors. Whereas all 28 donors provided naive and central memory subsets, regulatory and stem cell-like memory subsets were isolated from just 8 patients and roughly 8 healthy donors.

Taken from cysteine to phenylalanine, the CDR3 has 16 residues. Only CDR3 DNA remains: 48 bases, in frame from the first base. Cut back by 0 bases and 2 bases, the V and J ends lie 12 bases apart. CDR1 and CDR2 are read off the germline V gene as SGDLS and YYNGEE. From each donor, a single peripheral blood sample of around 120 mL on average was drawn into heparinised tubes. Using a panel that included CD45RO, CCR7, CD25, CD127, CD95 and CD27, naive, central memory, regulatory and stem cell-like memory CD4+ T cells were sorted on a BD FACSAria II. All sorted populations exceeded 98% purity. Right away, PBMCs were isolated by Lymphoprep density gradient centrifugation and were stained directly, with no culture step. So that batch effects would be minimized, each experiment stained and sorted samples in pairs, pairing one healthy donor with one patient. Beyond this particular receptor, the publication reports: HLA sub-analyses involved small numbers of individuals, so any influence of HLA type on TCRB rearrangement remained unresolved. A moderate but significant shortening of TCRB CDR3 length was observed in type 1 diabetes patients in all four CD4+ subsets. PCR may preferentially amplify shorter templates, but because patient and control samples were amplified and corrected together, any resulting skew would affect both groups equally. The naive, central memory and regulatory TCRB repertoires appeared to resemble one another more closely among patients than among healthy donors. Fewer insertions and more nucleotide deletions at VDJ recombination sites were observed in patients with type 1 diabetes, implying thymic rearrangement abnormalities. Because cDNA was sequenced instead of genomic DNA, highly expressing activated cells could be over-represented, though the groups showed no difference in activation or CD3 levels.

All of the isolated RNA was reverse transcribed with the High Capacity cDNA Reverse Transcription Kit, so expressed TCRB transcripts were sequenced. Deep immunoSEQ sequencing was performed on naive, central memory and regulatory T cell samples, with an average of roughly 3.5 million total reads per sample. Sorted cells were lysed in RLT buffer and RNA was extracted with DNase-treated RNeasy Micro or Mini kits, depending on cell number. To prevent cross-contamination, each cell subset was processed individually, whereas patient and healthy donor samples were processed jointly. TCRB sequences were amplified from cDNA with the immunoSEQ multiplex PCR, producing 87-bp fragments spanning the CDR3 region. Sequencing of the amplicons was performed on the Illumina HiSeq platform. From the authors' description of their analysis: Synthetic template baselines were used to correct PCR bias computationally, reads within Hamming distance 2 were collapsed, and singletons that could not be merged were discarded. Reads were aligned to IMGT to assign V, D and J genes, CDR3 length, and insertions or deletions at six rearrangement sites. Within each subset, clonotype counts were normalized to sorted cell number, and only after that were true diversity and Gini coefficients computed with the tcR R package. Repertoire sharing was quantified using the overlap coefficient calculated on TCRB nucleotide sequences. Imported from immuneACCESS, the table was reduced by TCRdb to in-frame sequences with V and J called. These copies leave out some clones; in studies compared against another copy, an unresolved V gene accounts for under half, and the cause of the remainder is not known. V and J calls and clone size follow that table, whereas D and trimming were derived from the DNA. For this sample there are 300,000 or so clones; 7% to 10% appear just once. Jointly, the top ten make up roughly 1% of the sample.

A remark on this clone: Its specific antigen is unknown. The record has no base qualities; no much larger clone is one base away.

The material sequenced was central memory CD4+ T cells from blood. This chain is built from TRBV9 and TRBJ2-1; the D region possibly corresponds to TRBD2 (5 bases align). The sequence derives from a man aged 30 to 45 with type 1 diabetes. At the DNA level, the sequence is TGTGCCAGCAGCGTAGGACTTGGAGGCACCTACAATGAGCAGTTCTTC. It translates to CASSVGLGGTYNEQFF.